This T cell receptor (beta chain) was identified during a study of T cells after yellow fever vaccination (dated by TCRdb to the late 2010s). For the study in its entirety: The SMART-Seq v4 Ultra Low Input RNA kit was used to prepare libraries from fractions with low cell numbers. To follow T-cell clones before and after both primary and booster YFV17D yellow fever vaccination, bulk TCR alpha and beta repertoires underwent longitudinal sequencing. Two healthy male donors, one aged 18 to 30 and one aged 30 to 40 years, made up the cohort. Blood was collected at multiple timepoints before and after primary and secondary immunization, and bulk PBMC replicates and cell subsets were isolated.

Per the publication, the treatment or condition label means: live attenuated yellow fever vaccine strain. At every blood-draw timepoint, two biological replicates of bulk PBMCs were collected. A standard Ficoll-Paque protocol was used to isolate PBMCs from peripheral blood. RNA was extracted with TriZol from bulk PBMCs, CD4 and CD8 fractions, and dextramer-positive and dextramer-negative fractions. Spanning cysteine to phenylalanine, the CDR3 consists of 15 amino acids. The only DNA kept is the CDR3, 45 bases in frame from the first base. The germline V gene yields SGHDT for CDR1 and YYEEEE for CDR2. The table lists this clonotype with a few counts. Its binding antigen is unknown. One junction end disagrees with the germline gene, perhaps due to a read error. TCR cDNA was synthesized by 5'RACE template switching, which introduced a universal primer site and unique molecular identifiers. cDNA synthesis was primed from both the TCR alpha and TCR beta constant segments. Library amplification involved two PCR steps, and the second step added sample barcodes and sequencing adapters. Sequencing of libraries was performed on Illumina HiSeq 2500 (2x100 bp) or NovaSeq (2x150 bp). In the paper's pipeline: Demultiplexing of reads and collapsing into UMI consensus sequences were performed with MIGEC, and V(D)J alignment was carried out with MiXCR. Vaccine-responding clonotypes were defined with edgeR using replicate PBMC samples, requiring FDR below 0.01 and a log2 fold change above 5 up to day 15. Each bulk clonotype received a CD4 or CD8 identity based on whether the sequenced CD4 or CD8 repertoire contained that clonotype at higher abundance. TCRdb ran its own pipeline on the public reads, namely fastp trimming at Q25 and MiXCR clone calling, and kept in-frame beta chains. Each entry is one CDR3 protein sequence, shown with its most common DNA and genes. TCRdb, rather than the study authors, made the V and J calls. This sample comprises about 500,000 distinct CDR3 sequences, about 17% of them detected only once. 17% of the sample is in the top ten clones.

Results and caveats for the whole study, not just this receptor: After the booster, most clones that had expanded after primary vaccination were detected again (around 97% of CD4 and more than 80% of CD8), suggesting broad maintenance of memory. Computational filtering was needed because FACS-sorted repertoires could contain abundant contaminating clonotypes from the bulk population. The secondary T-cell response was weaker than the primary response but faster, peaking on day 5 instead of day 15. A small fraction of clonotypes showed up in both the CD4 and CD8 compartments, probably as a result of convergent recombination. Because only a couple of donors were included in the study, the extent to which the findings can be generalized is limited.

The input for sequencing was PBMCs, taken around 5 days after the first yellow fever vaccination. The chain is assembled from TRBV5-6 and TRBJ2-7; the D gene is tentatively TRBD1 or TRBD2, each matching 5 bases. This sequence was found in a man younger than 35 who received the YFV17D yellow fever vaccine. CDR3 sequence: CASGFISGDPYEQYF. The nucleotides are TGTGCCAGCGGCTTCATCTCCGGGGACCCCTACGAGCAGTACTTC.